This TCR beta chain comes out of a study of tumor and adjacent non-tumor tissue in lung cancer. Study information: There were fewer than 15 adenocarcinoma, 2 squamous cell carcinoma and 1 small cell lung cancer cases. Study findings and constraints: In normal lung, the top 100 clones were significantly more dominant than in tumor.

This sample's RNA came from whole unsorted tissue. Ten or more counts support this clonotype. Its antigen remains unidentified. CDR3 length equals 13 residues. Three rounds of nested PCR, following a modified ARM-PCR protocol, produced the TCRbeta library. TCRdb independently ran MiXCR on the multiplex PCR reads; one entry per CDR3 protein. The table has 100,000 to 120,000 distinct CDR3 sequences, 84% seen once. This clonotype was sampled from a man aged 65-85 years with non-small cell lung cancer. Source material: lung tumor tissue. The rearrangement links TRBV21-1 to TRBJ2-7. TRBV21-1 is termed a pseudogene. The CDR3 DNA sequence: TGTGCCAGCAGCAAAGTGTTGAGGACCGAGCAGTACTTC. This translates into CASSKVLRTEQYF.